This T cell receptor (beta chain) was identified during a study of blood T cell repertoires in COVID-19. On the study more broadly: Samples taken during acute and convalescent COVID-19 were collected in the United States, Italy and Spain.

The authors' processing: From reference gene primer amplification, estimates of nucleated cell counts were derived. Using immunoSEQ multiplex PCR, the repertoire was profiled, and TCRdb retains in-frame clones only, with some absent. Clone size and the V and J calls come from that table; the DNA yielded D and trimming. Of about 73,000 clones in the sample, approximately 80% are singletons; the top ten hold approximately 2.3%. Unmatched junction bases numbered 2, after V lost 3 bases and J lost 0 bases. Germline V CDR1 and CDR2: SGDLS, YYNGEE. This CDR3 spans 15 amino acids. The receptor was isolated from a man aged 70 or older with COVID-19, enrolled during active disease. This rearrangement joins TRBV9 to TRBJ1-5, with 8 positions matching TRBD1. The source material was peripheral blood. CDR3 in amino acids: CASSATGDSNQPQHF. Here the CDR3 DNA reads TGTGCCAGCAGCGCGACAGGGGATAGCAATCAGCCCCAGCATTTT.